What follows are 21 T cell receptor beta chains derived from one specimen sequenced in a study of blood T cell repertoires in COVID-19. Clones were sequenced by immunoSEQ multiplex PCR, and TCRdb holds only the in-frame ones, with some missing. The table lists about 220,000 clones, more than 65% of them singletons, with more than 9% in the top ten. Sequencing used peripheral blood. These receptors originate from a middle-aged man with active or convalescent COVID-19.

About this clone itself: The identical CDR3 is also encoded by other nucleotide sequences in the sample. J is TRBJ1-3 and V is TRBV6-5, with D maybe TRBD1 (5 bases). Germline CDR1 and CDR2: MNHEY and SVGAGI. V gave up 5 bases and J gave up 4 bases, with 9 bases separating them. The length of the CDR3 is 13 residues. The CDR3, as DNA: TGTGCCAGCAGTCCTGGGGGGGGAAACACCATATATTTT. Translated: CASSPGGGNTIYF.

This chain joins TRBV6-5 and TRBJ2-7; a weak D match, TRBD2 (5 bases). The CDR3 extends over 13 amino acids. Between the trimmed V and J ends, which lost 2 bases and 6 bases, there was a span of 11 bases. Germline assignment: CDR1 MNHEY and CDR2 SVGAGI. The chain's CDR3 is CASSYGETSEQYV. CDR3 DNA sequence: TGTGCCAGCAGTTACGGGGAAACTAGCGAGCAGTACGTC.

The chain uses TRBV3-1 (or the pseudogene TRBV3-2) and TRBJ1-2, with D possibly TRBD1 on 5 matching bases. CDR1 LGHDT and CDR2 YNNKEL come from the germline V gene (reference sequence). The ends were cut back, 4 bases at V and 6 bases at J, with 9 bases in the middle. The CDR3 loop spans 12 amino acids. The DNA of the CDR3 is TGTGCCAGCAGCCGGGGACTCGATGGCTACACCTTC. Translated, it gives CASSRGLDGYTF.

CDR3 region: CASVHPRTGDSPLHF. In DNA form, the CDR3 reads TGTGCTAGTGTCCATCCTCGTACAGGGGATTCACCCCTCCACTTT. The chain couples TRBV12-5 to TRBJ1-6, with 7 nucleotides matching TRBD1. CDR3 size: 15 residues. The V segment lost 7 bases and the J segment 8 bases; nucleotides outside the gene matches: 11. The germline gives CDR1 LGHNT, CDR2 FRNRAP.

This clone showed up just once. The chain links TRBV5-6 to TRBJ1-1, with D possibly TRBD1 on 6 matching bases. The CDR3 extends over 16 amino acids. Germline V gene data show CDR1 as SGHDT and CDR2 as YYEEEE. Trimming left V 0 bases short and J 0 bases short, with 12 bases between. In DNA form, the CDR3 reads TGTGCCAGCAGCTTGGCGACAGGTACTATGAACACTGAAGCTTTCTTT. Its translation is CASSLATGTMNTEAFF. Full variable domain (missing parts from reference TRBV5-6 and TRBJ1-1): DAGVTQSPTHLIKTRGQQVTLRCSPKSGHDTVSWYQQALGQGPQFIFQYYEEEERQRGNFPDRFSGHQFPNYSSELNVNALLLGDSALYLCASSLATGTMNTEAFFGQGTRLTVV.

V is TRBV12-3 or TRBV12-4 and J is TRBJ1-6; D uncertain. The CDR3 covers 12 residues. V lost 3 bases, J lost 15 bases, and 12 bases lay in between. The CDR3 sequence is CASSFRGEGLHF. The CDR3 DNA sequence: TGTGCCAGCAGTTTCCGGGGTGAGGGCCTCCACTTT.

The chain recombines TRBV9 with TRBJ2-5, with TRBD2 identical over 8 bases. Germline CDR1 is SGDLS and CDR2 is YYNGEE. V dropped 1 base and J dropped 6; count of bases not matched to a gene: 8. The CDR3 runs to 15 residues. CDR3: CASSVHPSGSQTQYF. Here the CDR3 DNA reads TGTGCCAGCAGCGTACATCCCAGCGGGAGTCAGACCCAGTACTTC.

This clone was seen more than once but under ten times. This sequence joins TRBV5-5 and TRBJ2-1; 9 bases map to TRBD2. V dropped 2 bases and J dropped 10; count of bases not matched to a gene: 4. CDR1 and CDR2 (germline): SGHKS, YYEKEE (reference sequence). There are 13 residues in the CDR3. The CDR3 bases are TGTGCCAGCAGCTTCGCGCGGGAGGGGGAGCAGTTCTTC. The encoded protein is CASSFAREGEQFF. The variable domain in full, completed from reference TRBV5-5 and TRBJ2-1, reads DAGVTQSPTHLIKTRGQQVTLRCSPISGHKSVSWYQQVLGQGPQFIFQYYEKEERGRGNFPDRFSARQFPNYSSELNVNALLLGDSALYLCASSFAREGEQFFGPGTRLTVL.

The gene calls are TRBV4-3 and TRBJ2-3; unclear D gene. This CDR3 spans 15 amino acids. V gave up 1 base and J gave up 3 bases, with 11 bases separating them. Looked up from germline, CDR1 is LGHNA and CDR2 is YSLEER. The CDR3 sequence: CASSQGPLSTDTQYF. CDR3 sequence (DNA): TGCGCCAGCAGCCAAGGCCCTCTATCAACAGATACGCAGTATTTT.

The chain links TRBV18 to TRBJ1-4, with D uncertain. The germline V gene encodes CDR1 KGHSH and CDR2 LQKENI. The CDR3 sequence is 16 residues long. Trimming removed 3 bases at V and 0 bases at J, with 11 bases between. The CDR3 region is CASSPEAVATNEKLFF. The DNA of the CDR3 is TGTGCCAGCTCACCTGAAGCGGTTGCAACTAATGAAAAACTGTTTTTT.

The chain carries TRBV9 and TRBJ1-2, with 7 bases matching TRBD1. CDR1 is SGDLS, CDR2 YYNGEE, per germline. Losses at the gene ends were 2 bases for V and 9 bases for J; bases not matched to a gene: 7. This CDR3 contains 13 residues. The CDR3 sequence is CASSVRQGVSYTF. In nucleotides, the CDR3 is TGTGCCAGCAGCGTTAGGCAGGGGGTGAGCTACACCTTC.

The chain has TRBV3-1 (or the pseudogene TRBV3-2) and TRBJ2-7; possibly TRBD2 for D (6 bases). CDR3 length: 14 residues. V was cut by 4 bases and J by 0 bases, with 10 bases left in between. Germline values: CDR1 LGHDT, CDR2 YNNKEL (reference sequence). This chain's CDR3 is CASSLRDFSYEQYF. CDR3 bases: TGTGCCAGCAGCCTACGGGACTTCTCCTACGAGCAGTACTTC.

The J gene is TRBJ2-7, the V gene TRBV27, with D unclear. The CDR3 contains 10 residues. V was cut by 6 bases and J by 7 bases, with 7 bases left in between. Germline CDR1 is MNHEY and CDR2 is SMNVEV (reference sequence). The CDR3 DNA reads TGTGCCAGCAGAACGAGAGAGCAGTACGTC. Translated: CASRTREQYV.

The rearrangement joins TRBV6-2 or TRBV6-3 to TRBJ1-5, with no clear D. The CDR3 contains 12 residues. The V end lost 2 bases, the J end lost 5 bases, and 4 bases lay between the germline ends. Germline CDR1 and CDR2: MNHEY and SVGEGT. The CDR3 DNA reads TGTGCCAGCAGTTACCTTTATCAGCCCCAGCATTTT. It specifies CASSYLYQPQHF.

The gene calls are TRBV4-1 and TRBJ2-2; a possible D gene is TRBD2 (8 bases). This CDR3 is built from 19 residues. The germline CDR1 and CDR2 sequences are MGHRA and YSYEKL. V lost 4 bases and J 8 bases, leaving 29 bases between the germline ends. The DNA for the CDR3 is TGCGCCAGCAGCCCCTGGGACAGTAAGACTAGCGCCGGGTGGGGGGAGCTGTTTTTT. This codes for CASSPWDSKTSAGWGELFF.

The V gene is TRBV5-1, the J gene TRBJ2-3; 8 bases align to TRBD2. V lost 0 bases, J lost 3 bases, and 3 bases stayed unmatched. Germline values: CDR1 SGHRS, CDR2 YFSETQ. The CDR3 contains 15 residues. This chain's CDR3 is CASSLDAGGTDTQYF. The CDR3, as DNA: TGCGCCAGCAGCTTGGATGCGGGGGGTACAGATACGCAGTATTTT.

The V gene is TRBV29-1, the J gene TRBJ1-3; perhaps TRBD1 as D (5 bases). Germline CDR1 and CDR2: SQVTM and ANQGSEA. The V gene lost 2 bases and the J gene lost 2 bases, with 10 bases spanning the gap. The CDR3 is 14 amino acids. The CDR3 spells CSVEMGQTGNTIYF. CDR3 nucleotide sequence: TGCAGCGTTGAAATGGGGCAGACTGGAAACACCATATATTTT.

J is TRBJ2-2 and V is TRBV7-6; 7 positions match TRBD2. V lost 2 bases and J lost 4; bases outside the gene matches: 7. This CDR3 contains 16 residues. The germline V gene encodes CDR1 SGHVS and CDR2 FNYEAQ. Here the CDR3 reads CASSLRIWEGTGELFF. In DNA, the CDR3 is TGTGCCAGCAGCTTAAGGATTTGGGAGGGCACCGGGGAGCTGTTTTTT. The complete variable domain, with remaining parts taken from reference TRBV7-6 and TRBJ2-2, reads GAGVSQSPRYKVTKRGQDVALRCDPISGHVSLYWYRQALGQGPEFLTYFNYEAQQDKSGLPNDRFSAERPEGSISTLTIQRTEQRDSAMYRCASSLRIWEGTGELFFGEGSRLTVL.

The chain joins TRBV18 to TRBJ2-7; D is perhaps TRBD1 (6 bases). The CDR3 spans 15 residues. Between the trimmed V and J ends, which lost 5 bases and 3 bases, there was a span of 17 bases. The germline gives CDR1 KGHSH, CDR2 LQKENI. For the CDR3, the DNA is TGTGCCAGCTCATCAAATCCGGGACACATCTACGAGCAGTACTTC. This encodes CASSSNPGHIYEQYF.

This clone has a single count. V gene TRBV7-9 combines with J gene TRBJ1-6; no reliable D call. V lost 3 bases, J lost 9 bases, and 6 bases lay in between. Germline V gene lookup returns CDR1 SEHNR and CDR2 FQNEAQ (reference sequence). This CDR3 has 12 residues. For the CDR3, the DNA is TGTGCCAGCAGCTTTGGGAGTTCACCCCTCCACTTT. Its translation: CASSFGSSPLHF.

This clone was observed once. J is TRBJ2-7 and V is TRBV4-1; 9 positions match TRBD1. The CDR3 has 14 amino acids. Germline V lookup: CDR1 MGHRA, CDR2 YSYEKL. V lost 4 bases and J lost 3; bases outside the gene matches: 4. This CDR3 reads CASSLGTGIYEQYF. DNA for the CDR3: TGCGCCAGCAGCCTCGGGACAGGGATCTACGAGCAGTACTTC.